A single count supports the clone carrying this T cell receptor beta chain. As yet, its antigen is unknown. The germline V and J ends were trimmed by 5 bases and 1 base, with 5 bases remaining between them. Germline CDR1 MDHEN, CDR2 SYDVKM. The CDR3 contains 12 residues. As defined, naive CD8 cells were CD45RO-negative and positively selected for CCR7, with terminally differentiated effector memory CD45RA+ cells excluded. These data originate in a study of shared clonotypes between healthy human individuals. Overall study context: With ages of 18 to 49, the donors were two women and a few men.

Findings of the study overall: Enrolling few donors narrowed the genetic and exposure-history diversity that was represented. Among a few donors, approximately 5.4% of naive CD4 clonotypes were found in common. The sampled material consisted only of blood, and tissue repertoires are likely to differ.

Data came from immunoSEQ multiplex PCR; TCRdb stores just in-frame clones and leaves some out. The sample records roughly 850,000 clones, approximately 96% being singletons. The sequence came from a man younger than 45 in good health. The chain links TRBV28 to TRBJ1-1; D is uncertain. Sequencing used naive CD8+ T cells sorted from blood. CDR3 in amino acids: CASSRENTEAFF. CDR3 in DNA: TGTGCCAGCAGTCGCGAGAACACTGAAGCTTTCTTT. The full variable domain, rest sourced from reference TRBV28 and TRBJ1-1, is DVKVTQSSRYLVKRTGEKVFLECVQDMDHENMFWYRQDPGLGLRLIYFSYDVKMKEKGDIPEGYSVSREKKERFSLILESASTNQTSMYLCASSRENTEAFFGQGTRLTVV.